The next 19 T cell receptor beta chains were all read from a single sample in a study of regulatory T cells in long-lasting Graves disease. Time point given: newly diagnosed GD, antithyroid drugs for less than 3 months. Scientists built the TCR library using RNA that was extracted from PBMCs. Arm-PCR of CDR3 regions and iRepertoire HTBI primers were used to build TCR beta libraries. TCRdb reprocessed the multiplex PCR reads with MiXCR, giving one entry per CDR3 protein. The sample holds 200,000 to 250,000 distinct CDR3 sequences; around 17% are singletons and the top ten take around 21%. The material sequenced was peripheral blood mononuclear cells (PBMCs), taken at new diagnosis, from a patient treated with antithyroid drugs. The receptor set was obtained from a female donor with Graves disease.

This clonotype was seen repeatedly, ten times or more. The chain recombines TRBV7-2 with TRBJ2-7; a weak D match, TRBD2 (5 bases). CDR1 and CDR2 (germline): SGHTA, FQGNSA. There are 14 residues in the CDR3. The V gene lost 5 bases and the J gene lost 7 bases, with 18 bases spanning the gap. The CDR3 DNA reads TGTGCCAGCAGCCCCACTAGAGCCGCGAAAGAGCAGTACTTC. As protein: CASSPTRAAKEQYF.

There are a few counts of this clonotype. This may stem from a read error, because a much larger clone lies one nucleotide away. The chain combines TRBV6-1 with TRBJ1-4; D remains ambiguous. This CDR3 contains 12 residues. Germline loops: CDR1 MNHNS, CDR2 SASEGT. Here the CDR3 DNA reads TGTGCCAGCACCGGCCGTAATGAAAAACTGGTTTTT. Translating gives CASTGRNEKLVF.

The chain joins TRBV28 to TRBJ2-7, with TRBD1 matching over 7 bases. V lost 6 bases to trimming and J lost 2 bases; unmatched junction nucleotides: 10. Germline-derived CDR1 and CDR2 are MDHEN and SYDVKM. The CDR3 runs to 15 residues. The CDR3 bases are TGTGCCAGCAGAACCCAAACCGACAGGGCCTACGAGCAGTACTTC. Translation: CASRTQTDRAYEQYF.

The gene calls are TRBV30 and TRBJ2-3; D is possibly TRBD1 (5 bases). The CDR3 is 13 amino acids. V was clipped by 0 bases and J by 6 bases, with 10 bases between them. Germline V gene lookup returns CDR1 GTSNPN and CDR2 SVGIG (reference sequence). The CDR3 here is CAWSVGQRDTQYF. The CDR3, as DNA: TGTGCCTGGAGTGTGGGGCAGAGGGATACGCAGTATTTT.

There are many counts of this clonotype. The CDR3 sequence: CASSLEVANEKLFF. Here the CDR3 DNA reads TGTGCCAGCAGCTTAGAAGTAGCTAATGAAAAACTGTTTTTT. The V and J genes are TRBV11-2 and TRBJ1-4; unclear D gene. Trimming removed 0 bases at V and 3 bases at J, with 5 bases between. This CDR3 contains 14 residues. CDR1 and CDR2 from the germline V gene are SGHAT and FQNNGV.

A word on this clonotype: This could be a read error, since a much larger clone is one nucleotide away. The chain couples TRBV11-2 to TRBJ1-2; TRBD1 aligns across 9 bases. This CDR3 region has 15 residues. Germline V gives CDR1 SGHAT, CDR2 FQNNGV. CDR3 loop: CVSSLEGTGYGGYTF. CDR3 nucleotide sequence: TGTGTCAGCAGCTTAGAGGGGACAGGGTATGGTGGCTACACCTTC.

This chain's CDR3 is CASSFGDSSEEKLFF. The CDR3 nucleotides read TGCGCCAGCAGCTTCGGAGACAGCTCCGAGGAAAAACTGTTTTTT. The chain combines TRBV5-1 with TRBJ1-4; D is possibly TRBD1 (5 bases). Germline-derived CDR1 and CDR2 are SGHRS and YFSETQ. The CDR3 runs to 15 residues. Trimming took off 2 bases at V and 8 bases at J, with 16 bases between the two ends. The complete variable domain, with remaining parts taken from reference TRBV5-1 and TRBJ1-4, reads KAGVTQTPRYLIKTRGQQVTLSCSPISGHRSVSWYQQTPGQGLQFLFEYFSETQRNKGNFPGRFSGRQFSNSRSEMNVSTLELGDSALYLCASSFGDSSEEKLFFGSGTQLSVL.

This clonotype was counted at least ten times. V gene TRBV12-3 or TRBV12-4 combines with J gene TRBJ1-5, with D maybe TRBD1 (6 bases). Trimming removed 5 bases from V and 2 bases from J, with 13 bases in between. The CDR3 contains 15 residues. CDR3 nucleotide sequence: TGTGCCAGCAGTCCACAGGGTTGGGGCAATCAGCCCCAGCATTTT. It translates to CASSPQGWGNQPQHF.

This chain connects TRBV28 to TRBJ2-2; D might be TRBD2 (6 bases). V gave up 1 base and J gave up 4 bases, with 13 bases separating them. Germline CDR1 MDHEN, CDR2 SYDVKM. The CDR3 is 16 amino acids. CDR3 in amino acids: CASSLFRLGGTGELFF. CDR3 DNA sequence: TGTGCCAGCAGTTTATTTCGACTAGGAGGCACCGGGGAGCTGTTTTTT. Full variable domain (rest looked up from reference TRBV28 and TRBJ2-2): DVKVTQSSRYLVKRTGEKVFLECVQDMDHENMFWYRQDPGLGLRLIYFSYDVKMKEKGDIPEGYSVSREKKERFSLILESASTNQTSMYLCASSLFRLGGTGELFFGEGSRLTVL.

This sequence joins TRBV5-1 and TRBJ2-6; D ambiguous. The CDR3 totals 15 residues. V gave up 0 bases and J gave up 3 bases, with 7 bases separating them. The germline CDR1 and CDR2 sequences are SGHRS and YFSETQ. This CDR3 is CASSLVANGANVLTF. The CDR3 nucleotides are TGCGCCAGCAGCTTGGTGGCAAATGGGGCCAACGTCCTGACTTTC. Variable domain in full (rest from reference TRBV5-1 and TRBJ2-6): KAGVTQTPRYLIKTRGQQVTLSCSPISGHRSVSWYQQTPGQGLQFLFEYFSETQRNKGNFPGRFSGRQFSNSRSEMNVSTLELGDSALYLCASSLVANGANVLTFGAGSRLTVL.

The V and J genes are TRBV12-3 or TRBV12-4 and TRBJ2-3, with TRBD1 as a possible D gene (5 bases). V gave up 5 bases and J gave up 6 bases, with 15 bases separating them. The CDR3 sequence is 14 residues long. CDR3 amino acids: CASSGQIRRDTQYF. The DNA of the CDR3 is TGTGCCAGCAGTGGACAAATAAGAAGGGATACGCAGTATTTT.

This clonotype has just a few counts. CDR3 DNA sequence: TGTGCCAGCAGTGAATTCGGACTAGCGGGAGTGGGTCGCACAGATACGCAGTATTTT. This codes for CASSEFGLAGVGRTDTQYF. The chain carries TRBV6-2 or TRBV6-3 and TRBJ2-3; the match to TRBD2 covers 13 bases. The CDR3 consists of 19 residues. Germline V gene lookup returns CDR1 MNHEY and CDR2 SVGEGT. The junction had 12 bases not matched to a gene; V was cut back by 5 bases and J by 1 base.

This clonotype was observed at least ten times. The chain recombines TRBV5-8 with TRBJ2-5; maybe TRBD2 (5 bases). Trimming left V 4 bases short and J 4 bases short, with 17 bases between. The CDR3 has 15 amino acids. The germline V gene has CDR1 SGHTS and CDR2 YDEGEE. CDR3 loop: CASSEEGQAGETQYF. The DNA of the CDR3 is TGTGCCAGCAGCGAAGAAGGGCAGGCGGGAGAGACCCAGTACTTC.

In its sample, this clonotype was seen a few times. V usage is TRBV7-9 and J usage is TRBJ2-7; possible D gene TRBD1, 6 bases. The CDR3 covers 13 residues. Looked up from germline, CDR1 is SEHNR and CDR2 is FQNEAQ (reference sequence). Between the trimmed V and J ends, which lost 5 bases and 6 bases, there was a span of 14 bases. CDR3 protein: CASSQTTGLEQYF. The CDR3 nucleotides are TGTGCCAGCAGCCAAACGACAGGACTCGAGCAGTACTTC.

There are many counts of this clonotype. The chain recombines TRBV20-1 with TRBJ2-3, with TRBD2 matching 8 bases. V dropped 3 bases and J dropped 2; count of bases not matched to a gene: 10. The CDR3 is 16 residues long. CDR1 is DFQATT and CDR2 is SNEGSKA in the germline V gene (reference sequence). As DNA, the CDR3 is TGCAGTGCTAGGAACCCGCGGGGGGCATACACAGATACGCAGTATTTT. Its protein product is CSARNPRGAYTDTQYF.

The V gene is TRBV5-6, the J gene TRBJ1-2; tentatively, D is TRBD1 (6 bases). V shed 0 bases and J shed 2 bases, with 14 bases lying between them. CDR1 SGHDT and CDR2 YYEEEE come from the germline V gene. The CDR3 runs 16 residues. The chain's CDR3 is CASSLAGQGRNYGYTF. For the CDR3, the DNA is TGTGCCAGCAGCTTGGCCGGCCAGGGGAGAAACTATGGCTACACCTTC.

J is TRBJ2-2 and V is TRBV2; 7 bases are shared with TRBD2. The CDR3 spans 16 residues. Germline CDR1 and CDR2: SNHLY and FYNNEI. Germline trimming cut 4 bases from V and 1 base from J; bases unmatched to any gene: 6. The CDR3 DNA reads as TGTGCCAGCAGTGTCGGGCTAGCGGTGAACACCGGGGAGCTGTTTTTT. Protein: CASSVGLAVNTGELFF.

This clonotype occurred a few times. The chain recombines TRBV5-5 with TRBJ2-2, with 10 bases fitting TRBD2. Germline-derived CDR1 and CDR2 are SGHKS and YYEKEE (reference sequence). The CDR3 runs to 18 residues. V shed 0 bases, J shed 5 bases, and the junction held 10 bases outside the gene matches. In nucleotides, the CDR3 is TGTGCCAGCAGCTTGGCCGGTGGGAGACTAGCGGGTACCGGGGAGCTGTTTTTT. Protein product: CASSLAGGRLAGTGELFF.

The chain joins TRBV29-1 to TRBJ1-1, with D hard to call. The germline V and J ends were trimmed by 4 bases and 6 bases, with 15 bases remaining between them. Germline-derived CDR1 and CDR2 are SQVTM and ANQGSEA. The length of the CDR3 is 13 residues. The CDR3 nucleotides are TGCAGCGTTGGAGGTAGCGCCCTGGCTGAAGCTTTCTTT. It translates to CSVGGSALAEAFF. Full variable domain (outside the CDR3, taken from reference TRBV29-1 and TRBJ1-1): SAVISQKPSRDICQRGTSLTIQCQVDSQVTMMFWYRQQPGQSLTLIATANQGSEATYESGFVIDKFPISRPNLTFSTLTVSNMSPEDSSIYLCSVGGSALAEAFFGQGTRLTVV.